This record covers a single T cell receptor beta chain. This clonotype was picked up many times. The target of this receptor is not known. Per-base quality was not reported, and no clone a single base away is much larger than it. The TCR beta CDR3 regions were amplified from the RNA transcripts. The first round of RT-PCR for the TCR CDR3 was performed with the HTBI primer set and the Qiagen OneStep RT-PCR kit. The libraries were constructed in a second round of multiplex PCR and then size-selected and purified. Paired-end sequencing of the libraries was performed with 100 bp reads on an Illumina HiSeq2000. In the paper's pipeline: SOAPnuke was used to process the raw data, with reads discarded if the reads contained adapters or uncalled bases, had a mean Phred below 15, or lacked an exact constant-primer or identifier match. High-quality paired reads were merged using COPE v1.2.5, and each unique nucleotide sequence was defined as a clonotype. Clonotypes were aligned to IMGT TRBV, TRBD and TRBJ reference segments using MiTCR v1.1. Only V-J combinations with frequency above 0.0001, covering roughly 99% of repertoires, were analysed. A TCS score was defined as the ratio of F50 (clonal expansion) to E x V (chaos), with BLOSUM62-based TCRdist applied between CDR3 peptides within each V-J. Welch's t-statistics and random forest reduced 500 to 550 V-J features to fewer than 15, which were used in a naive Bayes classifier (R e1071). The Morisita-Horn index was used to measure how similar the thyroid and blood repertoires were. TCRdb's own reprocessing of the public reads used fastp at Q25 and MiXCR and kept productive beta chains. Identical CDR3 proteins give one entry, which carries the most common genes and DNA. TCRdb's processing, not the authors', yielded these V and J calls. The sample table lists over 700,000 distinct CDR3 sequences, approximately 40% of them with a count of one. Roughly 8.3% of the sample is in the top ten clones.

The CDR3 contains 14 residues, cysteine and phenylalanine counted. Only the CDR3 region is kept as DNA, spanning 42 bases read in frame from base 1. Sequences SQVTM (CDR1) and ANQGSEA (CDR2) are obtained from the germline V gene. Compared with germline, V lacks 2 bases and J lacks 6 bases; bases without a gene match: 6. The record originates from a study of T cells in Graves' hyperthyroidism and ophthalmopathy (dated by TCRdb to the late 2010s). Concerning the study at large: Peripheral blood samples were taken at initial diagnosis, before any treatment was given. After blood sampling, hyperthyroidism patients were treated with methimazole at a starting dose of 30 mg daily, and ophthalmopathy patients were treated with high-dose intravenous methylprednisolone. To identify TCR V-J signatures that set the groups apart, the researchers used a discovery cohort of about a hundred patients, made up of 43 with Graves' ophthalmopathy and some 60 with stable Graves' hyperthyroidism. The 100 discovery patients were randomly divided into training and test sets at a 7:3 ratio. According to the paper, TCR Vbeta CDR3 sequencing was carried out on 135 peripheral blood samples, which came from more than 40 ophthalmopathy, 70 to 80 hyperthyroidism and around 17 progressor patients. An independent validation cohort of under 20 hyperthyroidism patients and 17 patients who later progressed to ophthalmopathy tested prospective prediction of ophthalmopathy. Thyroid tissue and blood T-cell repertoires from several Graves' hyperthyroidism patients were also compared in the study. The study at large found these results: Blood samples also contained most of the expanded thyroid clonotypes (frequency above 0.001), which suggests that blood repertoires may reflect thyroid immune responses. Ophthalmopathy was separated from stable hyperthyroidism by a 13 V-J signature model, with approximately 85% sensitivity and approximately 84% specificity obtained in cross-validation and 80%/75% obtained in testing. In validation, the model predicted progression to ophthalmopathy with over 65% sensitivity and roughly 75% specificity, a median of 6.5 months before onset. Sample size was not statistically predetermined, and investigators were not blinded to group allocation.

Graves' hyperthyroidism was defined as stable when no progression to ophthalmopathy occurred over 18 months of follow-up. Hyperthyroidism patients were aged 18 to 65 years and newly diagnosed, with disease duration of less than 2 months. Any patient with an uncontrolled infection, another autoimmune disease, pregnancy or lactation was excluded. Diagnoses were established on the basis of clinical symptoms, serum thyroxine and TRAb, thyroid ultrasound, and orbital computed tomography. PBMCs were isolated from 10 ml of fresh peripheral blood by Ficoll-Paque density gradient centrifugation. Trizol reagent was used to extract total RNA, and RNA quality was then checked on an Agilent 2100 Bioanalyzer.

This chain joins TRBV29-1 to TRBJ2-2; the junction holds 7 bases that match TRBD2. The sequencing input was blood. This sequence originates from a man aged 18-30 years with Graves' hyperthyroidism. The DNA sequence is as follows: TGCAGCGTTGAACGGGGGGAATATGCCGGGGAGCTGTTTTTT. It translates to CSVERGEYAGELFF.